The T cell receptor beta chain described here comes from a study of response to subunit inactivated influenza vaccine. Study-wide results and limits: There was a suggestion from the authors that each seasonal influenza vaccination recruits few new T cells.

TCRdb processed the RT-PCR reads anew with MiXCR; each CDR3 protein has one entry. The sample gives 500,000 to 700,000 distinct CDR3 sequences, approximately 22% of which show up once; about 2.8% is in the top ten. Comments on this clonotype: Its matching antigen is unknown.

The CDR3 has 17 residues. The germline gives CDR1 SQVTM, CDR2 ANQGSEA. With V trimmed by 4 bases and J by 3 bases, 6 bases remained unmatched. The data were also submitted as part of a second study, on T cells expressing NK-cell markers. That work contributes: Beta-chain TCR cDNA was generated via 5'RACE template switching with UMIs. In more than 5 donors, dominant CD3+CD56+NKG2C+ clones formed 1.0-7.0% of CD8+ cells. Four donors showed these clonotypes also leading the CD3+CD56-NKG2C+ fraction. Certain NKG2C+ T cell clones were expanded, and their HCMV specificity remained unclear.

The clonotype originates from a man aged 45-60 years who received an inactivated influenza vaccine. V and J are TRBV29-1 and TRBJ2-1, with 16 bases aligning to TRBD2. This specimen consisted of CD4+ T cells sorted from PBMCs, obtained less than 13 days after vaccination. CDR3 in DNA: TGCAGCGTTGTTGGGACTAGCGGGGGGGCTCGCTACAATGAGCAGTTCTTC. Its translation: CSVVGTSGGARYNEQFF.